The rows below give T cell receptor beta chains drawn from one sample of a study of T cell repertoires in cytomegalovirus infection. TCRdb analysed the reads with MiXCR anew, one entry per CDR3 protein. The table has hundreds of thousands of distinct CDR3 sequences, about 33% seen once. Their recognized antigens are unknown. The sequences come from cultured PBMCs, collected from culture after CMV antigen stimulation. The receptors originated from a human donor in good health (CMV status not recorded). Some clones in this sample may be carry-over from other donors' samples. The CDR3 runs from the conserved cysteine through the conserved F or W. The D gene is left open where the match is weak. Expanded clones are given a class, and other clones once, few, many or no size at all.

clone_size	v_call	d_call	j_call	cdr3_aa	cdr3_nt
NA	TRBV18	TRBD1	TRBJ2-3	CASSPQGQRSTDTQYF	TGTGCCAGCTCACCACAGGGACAGCGGTCCACAGATACGCAGTATTTT
NA	TRBV5-6	NA	TRBJ1-1	CASSQDGRRTEAFF	TGTGCCAGCAGCCAGGATGGCAGAAGGACTGAAGCTTTCTTT
NA	TRBV7-2	TRBD1	TRBJ1-2	CASSTTGTAYGYTF	TGTGCCAGCAGTACAACCGGGACAGCCTATGGCTACACCTTC
NA	TRBV12-3/TRBV12-4	NA	TRBJ1-5	CASKHGGNQPQHF	TGTGCCAGCAAGCACGGGGGCAATCAGCCCCAGCATTTT
NA	TRBV7-6	TRBD1	TRBJ2-3	CASSPRTGPADTQYF	TGTGCCAGCAGCCCCCGGACAGGGCCGGCAGATACGCAGTATTTT
NA	TRBV4-1	NA	TRBJ2-5	CASGREWGETQYF	TGTGCCAGCGGCCGAGAATGGGGTGAGACCCAGTACTTC
NA	TRBV19	NA	TRBJ1-6	CASSIDRITPLHF	TGTGCCAGTAGTATAGACAGGATAACGCCCCTCCACTTT
NA	TRBV29-1	TRBD2	TRBJ2-3	CSVVLAGGATQYF	TGCAGCGTGGTCCTAGCGGGAGGAGCTACGCAGTATTTT
NA	TRBV7-6	NA	TRBJ1-2	CASSLAAQGVDGYTF	TGTGCCAGCAGCTTAGCGGCACAGGGCGTCGATGGCTACACCTTC
NA	TRBV7-9	NA	TRBJ2-3	CASSANRAADTQYF	TGTGCCAGCAGCGCTAACAGGGCAGCAGATACGCAGTATTTT
NA	TRBV15	NA	TRBJ2-5	CATSIRTEETQYF	TGTGCCACCAGCATTCGGACAGAAGAGACCCAGTACTTC
NA	TRBV6-2/TRBV6-3	TRBD1	TRBJ2-7	CASSSYYRQGVYEQYF	TGTGCCAGCAGTTCCTATTATCGACAGGGTGTCTACGAGCAGTACTTC
NA	TRBV5-1	TRBD2	TRBJ2-4	CASGGGAKNIQYF	TGCGCCAGCGGGGGGGGTGCCAAAAACATTCAGTACTTC
many	TRBV11-3	NA	TRBJ2-3	CASSLTSYADTQYF	TGTGCCAGCAGCTTAACCTCGTACGCAGATACGCAGTATTTT
many	TRBV7-2	NA	TRBJ2-7	CASSQVYGDSYEQYF	TGTGCCAGCAGCCAAGTCTACGGAGACTCCTACGAGCAGTACTTC
few	TRBV7-9	NA	TRBJ2-3	CASSLMARETDTQYF	TGTGCCAGCAGCTTAATGGCTAGGGAAACAGATACGCAGTATTTT
few	TRBV18	NA	TRBJ2-7	CASSDTRREQYF	TGTGCCAGCTCGGATACTAGGCGCGAGCAGTACTTC
few	TRBV6-1	NA	TRBJ2-7	CASSEGGTIPTRQYF	TGTGCCAGCAGTGAAGGGGGGACAATCCCTACGAGGCAGTACTTC
NA	TRBV6-2/TRBV6-3	NA	TRBJ2-1	CASSWAQNEQFF	TGTGCCAGCAGTTGGGCCCAGAATGAGCAGTTCTTC
few	TRBV20-1	NA	TRBJ2-3	CSPKEDTQYF	TGCAGCCCTAAGGAGGATACGCAGTATTTT
NA	TRBV7-9	TRBD1	TRBJ2-7	CASSSGQGFSIEQYF	TGTGCCAGCAGCTCGGGACAGGGCTTCAGCATCGAGCAGTACTTC
NA	TRBV10-3	NA	TRBJ2-3	CAIGGVADTQYF	TGTGCCATCGGCGGGGTTGCAGATACGCAGTATTTT
few	TRBV7-2	NA	TRBJ2-7	CASSPGRGGMQQYF	TGTGCCAGCAGCCCGGGCAGGGGGGGTATGCAACAGTACTTC
few	TRBV7-2	NA	TRBJ2-7	CASSLALGVAAGEQYF	TGTGCCAGCAGCTTAGCCCTCGGGGTAGCGGCCGGTGAGCAGTACTTC
NA	TRBV7-1	TRBD2	TRBJ2-2	CASRPTSGRSGELFF	TGTGCCAGCAGACCGACTAGCGGGAGATCCGGGGAGCTGTTTTTT
NA	TRBV6-2/TRBV6-3	TRBD1	TRBJ2-1	CASSAFDRVEIF	TGTGCCAGCAGTGCCTTCGACAGGGTGGAGATCTTC
NA	TRBV5-1	NA	TRBJ2-3	CASRSNGRDKGASTDTQYF	TGCGCCAGCAGATCCAATGGGCGGGACAAAGGGGCTAGCACAGATACGCAGTATTTT
few	TRBV6-1	TRBD2	TRBJ2-3	CASSETAGGETDTQYF	TGTGCCAGCAGTGAAACAGCGGGGGGAGAAACAGATACGCAGTATTTT
NA	TRBV2	TRBD1	TRBJ1-3	CASRLGQGVSIYF	TGTGCCAGCAGATTGGGACAGGGGGTCTCCATATATTTT
NA	TRBV19	NA	TRBJ1-6	CASRTIMDSPLHF	TGTGCCAGTAGGACGATTATGGATTCACCCCTCCACTTT
NA	TRBV6-6	TRBD2	TRBJ2-7	CASRILAGPYEQYF	TGTGCCAGCAGGATCCTAGCGGGTCCCTACGAGCAGTACTTC
NA	TRBV9	NA	TRBJ1-5	CASSGREGQPQHF	TGTGCCAGCAGCGGCAGGGAAGGTCAGCCCCAGCATTTT
few	TRBV28	NA	TRBJ2-1	CASSFGTGKGQFF	TGTGCCAGCAGTTTCGGTACAGGGAAAGGGCAGTTCTTC
many	TRBV7-8	NA	TRBJ1-1	CASSLGFGNTEAFF	TGTGCCAGCAGCTTAGGTTTTGGGAACACTGAAGCTTTCTTT
NA	TRBV2	TRBD1	TRBJ2-5	CASSPGQGDGDQETQYF	TGTGCCAGCAGTCCGGGACAGGGAGATGGGGACCAAGAGACCCAGTACTTC
few	TRBV7-8	NA	TRBJ1-1	CASSFRVSEAFF	TGTGCCAGCAGCTTTCGGGTCTCTGAAGCTTTCTTT
NA	TRBV6-1	NA	TRBJ2-7	CASSYNYEQYF	TGTGCCAGCAGTTACAACTACGAGCAGTACTTC
NA	TRBV10-3	NA	TRBJ2-7	CAISESAFSREQYF	TGTGCCATCAGTGAGTCCGCTTTCTCTAGGGAGCAGTACTTC
many	TRBV2	TRBD1	TRBJ1-5	CASSIGQVLNQPQHF	TGTGCCAGCAGTATTGGACAGGTCCTTAATCAGCCCCAGCATTTT
few	TRBV20-1	TRBD1	TRBJ2-7	CSARRQGSYEQYF	TGCAGTGCTAGGCGACAGGGGAGCTACGAGCAGTACTTC
NA	TRBV6-2/TRBV6-3	TRBD2	TRBJ2-2	CASRAEGPSGWANTGELFF	TGTGCCAGCAGGGCAGAGGGGCCTAGCGGGTGGGCGAACACCGGGGAGCTGTTTTTT
NA	TRBV7-9	TRBD2	TRBJ2-7	CASSFQRTSGGSYEQYF	TGTGCCAGCAGCTTCCAGAGGACTAGCGGGGGCTCCTACGAGCAGTACTTC
NA	TRBV7-9	NA	TRBJ1-2	CASSLGGGGHHYGYTF	TGTGCCAGCAGCTTAGGGGGGGGGGGACACCACTATGGCTACACCTTC
NA	TRBV5-6	NA	TRBJ2-3	CASSLRQAYTDTQYF	TGTGCCAGCAGCTTGAGACAGGCCTACACAGATACGCAGTATTTT
NA	TRBV7-9	NA	TRBJ2-7	CASSPPAWSYEQYF	TGTGCCAGCAGCCCACCCGCTTGGTCCTACGAGCAGTACTTC
NA	TRBV11-2	NA	TRBJ1-1	CASSFSWPLNTEAFF	TGTGCCAGCAGCTTTAGTTGGCCGTTGAACACTGAAGCTTTCTTT
NA	TRBV7-8	TRBD2	TRBJ2-1	CASSLALAGVHNEQFF	TGTGCCAGCAGCTTAGCCCTAGCGGGAGTTCATAATGAGCAGTTCTTC
NA	TRBV10-3	NA	TRBJ2-1	CAISGQPNEQFF	TGTGCCATCAGTGGCCAACCGAATGAGCAGTTCTTC
few	TRBV6-6	NA	TRBJ1-6	CASRNRSSYNSPLHF	TGTGCCAGCCGCAACAGGAGCTCCTATAATTCACCCCTCCACTTT
NA	TRBV19	TRBD1	TRBJ1-5	CASSTPDRGYNQPQHF	TGTGCCAGTAGTACCCCGGACAGGGGGTACAATCAGCCCCAGCATTTT
NA	TRBV7-2	TRBD2	TRBJ2-3	CASAGGWTDTQYF	TGTGCCAGCGCGGGAGGTTGGACAGATACGCAGTATTTT
NA	TRBV15	TRBD2	TRBJ2-1	CATGAGVNEQFF	TGTGCCACCGGGGCGGGGGTTAATGAGCAGTTCTTC
NA	TRBV20-1	TRBD2	TRBJ2-1	CSARLPITSGKYNEQFF	TGCAGTGCTAGGCTTCCTATTACTAGCGGGAAATACAATGAGCAGTTCTTC
few	TRBV12-3/TRBV12-4	NA	TRBJ1-4	CASRFLGIGEKLFF	TGTGCCAGCAGATTCCTGGGGATTGGAGAAAAACTGTTTTTT
NA	TRBV28	TRBD2	TRBJ2-3	CASIGTSELSTDTQYF	TGTGCCAGCATCGGGACTAGCGAGTTAAGCACAGATACGCAGTATTTT